Presented here are 15 T cell receptor beta chains from one specimen sequenced in a study of T cell repertoires in cytomegalovirus infection. TCRdb re-called the reads with MiXCR, one entry per CDR3 protein. The repertoire includes about 310,000 distinct CDR3 sequences, 17% of them detected once, and 9.5% to 15% sits in the top ten. Sequenced: PBMCs. These receptors were taken from a human donor in good health (CMV status not recorded). Some clones in this sample may be carry-over from other donors' samples.

This clonotype occurred many times. The chain uses TRBV4-2 and TRBJ1-5, with D unclear. Between the trimmed V and J ends, which lost 0 bases and 7 bases, there was a span of 13 bases. The CDR3 runs 15 residues. From germline, CDR1 is LGHNA and CDR2 YNFKEQ. CDR3 residues: CASSQDVGNGQPQHF. CDR3 DNA sequence: TGTGCCAGCAGCCAAGATGTAGGGAACGGACAGCCCCAGCATTTT.

At least ten counts were recorded for this clonotype. This rearrangement joins TRBV12-3 or TRBV12-4 to TRBJ2-7; D may be TRBD2 (6 bases). V was pared by 3 bases and J by 11 bases, with 14 bases between. The CDR3 sequence is 12 residues long. CDR3 sequence (DNA): TGTGCCAGCAGTTTTGAGGGGTCGGGAGAGTACTTC. It specifies CASSFEGSGEYF.

This chain connects TRBV9 to TRBJ2-5; the D is unclear. Trimming removed 0 bases from V and 2 bases from J, with 8 bases in between. The CDR3 loop spans 14 amino acids. Germline values: CDR1 SGDLS, CDR2 YYNGEE. In DNA, the CDR3 is TGTGCCAGCAGCGTAGGAGCCGGACAAGAGACCCAGTACTTC. It translates to CASSVGAGQETQYF.

This clonotype was detected ten times or more. The chain uses TRBV20-1 and TRBJ2-7; D ambiguous. V was pared by 6 bases and J by 2 bases, with 14 bases between. Per the germline V gene, CDR1 is DFQATT and CDR2 is SNEGSKA (reference sequence). The CDR3 has 13 amino acids. DNA of the CDR3: TGCAGTGCAAGTACCCCGGGTACCTACGAGCAGTACTTC. Protein sequence: CSASTPGTYEQYF.

There are many counts of this clonotype. The chain couples TRBV6-6 to TRBJ2-3; TRBD2 matches 11 bases. Germline V gives CDR1 MNHNY, CDR2 SVGAGI (reference sequence). J gave up 4 bases and V 0 bases, and 3 bases lay outside the gene matches. This CDR3 is built from 16 residues. The CDR3 region has the DNA TGTGCCAGCAGTTACTCCGTTAGCGGGGGGGCAGATACGCAGTATTTT. Encoded protein: CASSYSVSGGADTQYF.

The chain has TRBV18 and TRBJ1-6; D not certain. The CDR3 length is 15 residues. CDR1 and CDR2 from the germline V gene are KGHSH and LQKENI. The V end was cut by 1 base, the J end by 7 bases, with 11 bases between. In nucleotides, the CDR3 is TGTGCCAGCTCACCACAATTCTCGGAGAATTCACCCCTCCACTTT. Translated: CASSPQFSENSPLHF. The full variable domain, completed using reference TRBV18 and TRBJ1-6, is NAGVMQNPRHLVRRRGQEARLRCSPMKGHSHVYWYRQLPEEGLKFMVYLQKENIIDESGMPKERFSAEFPKEGPSILRIQQVVRGDSAAYFCASSPQFSENSPLHFGNGTRLTVT.

This clonotype appeared many times. This rearrangement joins TRBV24-1 to TRBJ2-3; D assignment may be TRBD1 or TRBD2 (5 bases each). CDR1 is KGHDR and CDR2 is SFDVKD in the germline V gene. CDR3 length equals 12 residues. V lost 1 base, J lost 14 bases, and 12 bases lay in between. CDR3 loop: CATSDLRGRWYF. CDR3 coding DNA: TGTGCCACCAGTGATTTAAGGGGACGATGGTATTTT.

This clonotype was detected only a few times. The genes are TRBV7-2 and TRBJ2-7; D call uncertain. Trimming left V 4 bases short and J 1 base short, with 20 bases between. Per the germline V gene, CDR1 is SGHTA and CDR2 is FQGNSA. The CDR3 loop spans 17 amino acids. CDR3 coding DNA: TGTGCCAGCAGCTCCATGTTATCGGGTTATCGGTCCTACGAGCAGTACTTC. It is translated as CASSSMLSGYRSYEQYF. Full variable domain (outside the CDR3, taken from reference TRBV7-2 and TRBJ2-7): GAGVSQSPSNKVTEKGKDVELRCDPISGHTALYWYRQSLGQGLEFLIYFQGNSAPDKSGLPSDRFSAERTGGSVSTLTIQRTQQEDSAVYLCASSSMLSGYRSYEQYFGPGTRLTVT.

The rearrangement links TRBV20-1 to TRBJ2-1; 11 nucleotides agree with TRBD2. The CDR3 runs 14 residues. V trimming: 4 bases; J trimming: 8 bases; junction bases outside the gene matches: 7. Looked up from germline, CDR1 is DFQATT and CDR2 is SNEGSKA (reference sequence). The CDR3 region is CSATTSGGWDEQFF. CDR3 nucleotides: TGCAGTGCTACCACTAGCGGGGGTTGGGATGAGCAGTTCTTC.

In this sample, this clonotype turned up many times. The genes are TRBV7-6 and TRBJ2-1, with TRBD2 identical over 16 bases. In germline, CDR1 is SGHVS, CDR2 FNYEAQ. This CDR3 contains 16 residues. V lost 3 bases and J lost 10; bases outside the gene matches: 6. Here the CDR3 DNA reads TGTGCCAGCAGCTTGGGACTAGCGGGGGGGCAGGACGAGCAGTTCTTC. This codes for CASSLGLAGGQDEQFF.

This clonotype appeared many times. The chain carries TRBV7-2 and TRBJ1-1, with 8 bases aligning to TRBD1. The CDR3 has 15 amino acids. The V gene's germline CDR1 is SGHTA and CDR2 FQGNSA. V gave up 5 bases and J gave up 6 bases; unmatched junction bases: 11. DNA of the CDR3: TGTGCCAGCAGCACCGGGACAGGCCTTTCATCTGAAGCTTTCTTT. As protein: CASSTGTGLSSEAFF.

In this sample, this clonotype turned up a few times. The J gene is TRBJ2-5, the V gene TRBV7-9; 8 positions match TRBD2. Germline V CDR1 and CDR2: SEHNR, FQNEAQ (reference sequence). The CDR3 loop spans 13 amino acids. Losses at the gene ends were 3 bases for V and 7 bases for J; bases not matched to a gene: 4. Written as DNA, the CDR3 is TGTGCCAGCAGCTTTAGCGGGACTGGGACCCAGTACTTC. Translation gives CASSFSGTGTQYF.

This clonotype was detected only a few times. This sequence joins TRBV27 and TRBJ1-4; D possibly corresponds to TRBD1 (6 bases). Trimming left V 7 bases short and J 7 bases short, with 19 bases between. The CDR3 has 15 amino acids. Germline assignment: CDR1 MNHEY and CDR2 SMNVEV (reference sequence). CDR3 sequence: CASKGAAGGREKLFF. CDR3 nucleotides: TGTGCCAGCAAAGGGGCCGCGGGGGGGCGTGAAAAACTGTTTTTT.

This clonotype was observed a handful of times. J is TRBJ2-3 and V is TRBV11-1, with D possibly matching TRBD2 (7 bases). Germline V gene lookup returns CDR1 SGHAT and CDR2 FQDESV (reference sequence). V was clipped by 3 bases and J by 9 bases, with 16 bases between them. The CDR3 spans 14 residues. As DNA, the CDR3 is TGTGCCAGCAGCTTGGGGGGGGGCGAATGGACGCAGTATTTT. Its translation is CASSLGGGEWTQYF.

On this clonotype: A much more abundant neighbour one base away suggests this may be a read error. The chain joins TRBV19 to TRBJ2-2; no definite D call. Germline CDR1 reads LNHDA; CDR2 reads SQIVND (reference sequence). This CDR3 has 17 amino acids. The ends were cut back, 6 bases at V and 0 bases at J, with 17 bases in the middle. The CDR3 DNA is TGTGCCAGTAGACCCTTAGTTAGTCTATCGAACACCGGGGAGCTGTTTTTT. This encodes CASRPLVSLSNTGELFF.